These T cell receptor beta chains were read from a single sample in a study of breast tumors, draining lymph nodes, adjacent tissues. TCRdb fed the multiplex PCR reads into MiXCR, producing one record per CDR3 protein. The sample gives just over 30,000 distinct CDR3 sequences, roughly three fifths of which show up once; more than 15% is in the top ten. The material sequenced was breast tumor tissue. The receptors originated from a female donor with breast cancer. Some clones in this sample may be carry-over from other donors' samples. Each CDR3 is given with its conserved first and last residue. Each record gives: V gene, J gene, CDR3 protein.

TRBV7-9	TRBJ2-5	CASSFFVGGQETQYF
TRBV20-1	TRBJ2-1	CSSWGRTSDNEQFF
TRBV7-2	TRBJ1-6	CASRPTGFNSPLHF
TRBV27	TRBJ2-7	CASSRTSGASYEQYF
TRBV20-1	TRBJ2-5	CSARLPRQETQYF
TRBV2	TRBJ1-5	CASSEWGRSLQPQHF
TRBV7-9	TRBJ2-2	CASSPRDAMNTGELFF
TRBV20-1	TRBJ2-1	CSASNGLYNEQFF
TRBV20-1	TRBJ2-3	CSVGSPTDTQYF
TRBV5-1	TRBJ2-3	CASSYGRAGGTDTQYF
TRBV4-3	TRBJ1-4	CASSQDRKRSSVF
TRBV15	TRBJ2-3	CATSRMGTSGGANTQYF
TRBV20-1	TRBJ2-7	CSARRSGGTYEQYF
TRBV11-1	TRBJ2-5	CASSRLATQETQYF
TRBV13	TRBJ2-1	CATDPGLGPNNEQFF
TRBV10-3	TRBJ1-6	CAAGQGSSYNSPLHF
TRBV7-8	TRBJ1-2	CASSLATGLYGYTF
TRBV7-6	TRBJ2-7	CASSLGPGAAYEQYF
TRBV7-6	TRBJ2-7	CASSALGQGPYEQYF
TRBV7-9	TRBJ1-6	CASSISGAWDSPLHF
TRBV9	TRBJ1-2	CASSVGRTANYGYTF
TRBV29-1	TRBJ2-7	CSVEGQGVAGEQYF
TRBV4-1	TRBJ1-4	CASSQEQGGEKLFF
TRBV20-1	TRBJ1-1	CSAREVGVGHLSTEAFF
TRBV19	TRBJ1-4	CASSPGQGTNEKLFF
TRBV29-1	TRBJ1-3	CSVVENSGNTIYF
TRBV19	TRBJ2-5	CASSETGHGETQYF
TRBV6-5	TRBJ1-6	CASSYRRSESPLHF
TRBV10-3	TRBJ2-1	CAISVRDEQFF
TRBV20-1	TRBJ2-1	CSVDGDTSSNEQFF
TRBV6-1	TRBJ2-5	CASTLDRQETQYF
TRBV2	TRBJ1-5	CASSDSGQGFQPQHF
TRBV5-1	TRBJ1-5	CASSLAPGDQPQHF
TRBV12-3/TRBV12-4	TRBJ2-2	CASSLLLWGTGELFF
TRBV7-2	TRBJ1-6	CASSLFGGRADNSPLHF
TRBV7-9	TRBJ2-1	CASSFYICSAMWTSGRNEQFF
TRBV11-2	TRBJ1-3	CASSLVGQGGNTIYF
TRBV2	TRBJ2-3	CASRPLGGRTDTQYF
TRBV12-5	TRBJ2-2	CASGLGNTGELFF
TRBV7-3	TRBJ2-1	CASSVVGTLPNEQFF
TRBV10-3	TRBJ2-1	CAITTGGGSSSYNEQFF
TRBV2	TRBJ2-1	CASSEAVASGEQFF
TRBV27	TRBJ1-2	CASSSSQGISNYGYTF
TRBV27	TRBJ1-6	CASSLRDRVQSPLHF
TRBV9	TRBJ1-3	CASGPGVSGNTIYF
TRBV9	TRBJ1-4	CASSVEGRNEKLFF
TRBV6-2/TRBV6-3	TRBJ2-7	CASRRIRSSYEQYF
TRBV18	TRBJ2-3	CASSPPVRFGGTDTQYF
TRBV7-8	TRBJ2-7	CASSLGVGDRGLHYEQYF
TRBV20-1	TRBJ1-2	CSARHRANYGYTF
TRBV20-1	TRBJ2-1	CSGSGSYNEQFF
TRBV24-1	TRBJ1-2	CATSDQTTGGFYGYTF
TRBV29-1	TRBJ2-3	CSVLNTGLADTEGDTQYF
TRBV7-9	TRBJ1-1	CASSTTSGGTEAFF
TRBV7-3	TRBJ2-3	CASSLTGGGAGGDTQYF
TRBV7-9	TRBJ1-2	CASSEGNYGYTF
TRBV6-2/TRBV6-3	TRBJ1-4	CASSSAGRLNF
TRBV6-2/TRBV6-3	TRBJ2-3	CASSSPSGGFTDTQYF